One sample yielded the 5 T cell receptor beta chains listed below, sequenced in a study of T cells expressing NK-cell markers. TCRdb reprocessed the 5' RACE reads and stores each CDR3 protein as one record, lacking DNA. The sample has about 460,000 distinct CDR3 sequences. Sequencing was done on a sample of blood T cells: a sorted CD56 or NKG2C T cell subset, CD4+ or CD8+ T cells, or bulk PBMC T cells (not recorded which). The receptors come from a woman between 45 and 60 years old in good health.

The V call is TRBV12-3 or TRBV12-4, the J call TRBJ2-1; TCRdb selects TRBD1, and the lack of DNA leaves this call unchecked. This CDR3 has 14 residues. The CDR3 loop is CASSLTGNANEQFF.

The chain couples TRBV11-1 to TRBJ2-3; the D call from TCRdb, TRBD2, cannot be confirmed without DNA. From germline, CDR1 is SGHAT and CDR2 FQDESV (reference sequence). CDR3 length: 11 amino acids. CDR3 region: CASTAGDTQYF.

This sequence joins TRBV5-1 and TRBJ2-7; there is no DNA to check the TCRdb D call of TRBD1. There are 15 residues in the CDR3. Germline V gene data show CDR1 as SGHRS and CDR2 as YFSETQ. The CDR3: CASSPADRGDEQQYF.

CDR3 residues: CARRQFSNQPQHF. V usage is TRBV5-1 and J usage is TRBJ1-5; no DNA is available, so the TRBD1 call from TCRdb remains unchecked. The CDR3 is made up of 13 amino acids. Germline CDR1 and CDR2: SGHRS and YFSETQ.

This sequence joins TRBV14 and TRBJ2-7. Germline values: CDR1 SGHDN, CDR2 FVKESK. CDR3 length: 13 amino acids. CDR3 residues: CASSQAKWGEQYF.